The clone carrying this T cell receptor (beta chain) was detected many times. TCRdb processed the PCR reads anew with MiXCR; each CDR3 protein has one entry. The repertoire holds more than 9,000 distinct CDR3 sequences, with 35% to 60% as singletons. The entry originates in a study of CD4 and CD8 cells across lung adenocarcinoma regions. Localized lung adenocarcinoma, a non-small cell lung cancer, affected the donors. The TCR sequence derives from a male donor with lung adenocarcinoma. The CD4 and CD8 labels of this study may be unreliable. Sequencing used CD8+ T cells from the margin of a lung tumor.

CDR3 DNA: TGTGCCAGCAGCCGCGATGGGAGGGAGACCCAGTACTTC. Residues: CASSRDGRETQYF. This chain uses TRBV11-3 with TRBJ2-5, with D maybe TRBD2 (6 bases). Trimming removed 5 bases at V and 5 bases at J, with 12 bases between. CDR3 length equals 13 residues. Germline V CDR1 and CDR2: SGHNT, YENEEA.